These 12 T cell receptor beta chains came from one sample sequenced in a study of hypomethylating agent response in myelodysplastic syndrome. Libraries were prepared by immunoSEQ multiplex PCR; TCRdb keeps only in-frame clonotypes and omits some of them. This table has about 5,400 clones, around four fifths appearing once. Source: bone marrow, taken before or after starting hypomethylating agent treatment for myelodysplastic syndrome (not recorded which). Every receptor here comes from a human donor with myelodysplastic syndrome.

The CDR3 DNA follows: TGTGCCAGCAGCCGCAGCTACAATGAGCAGTTCTTC. Protein: CASSRSYNEQFF. The chain carries TRBV2 and TRBJ2-1; D unresolved. Germline CDR1 reads SNHLY; CDR2 reads FYNNEI. With 6 bases removed from V and 3 bases from J, the gap between germline ends came to 6 bases. The length of the CDR3 is 12 residues. Full variable domain (rest looked up from reference TRBV2 and TRBJ2-1): EPEVTQTPSHQVTQMGQEVILRCVPISNHLYFYWYRQILGQKVEFLVSFYNNEISEKSEIFDDQFSVERPDGSNFTLKIRSTKLEDSAMYFCASSRSYNEQFFGPGTRLTVL.

This chain links TRBV7-8 with TRBJ1-2, with a tentative D call TRBD1 (5 bases). Germline CDR1 reads SGHVS; CDR2 reads FQNEAQ. V shed 5 bases and J shed 7 bases, with 20 bases lying between them. The CDR3 has 15 residues. The CDR3 DNA follows: TGTGCCAGCAGCACAGGAGTCCAGCCGGGGAGTGGCTACACCTTC. Translating it yields CASSTGVQPGSGYTF.

This chain uses TRBV28 with TRBJ1-2; no firm D call. The ends were cut back, 7 bases at V and 4 bases at J, with 16 bases in the middle. The CDR3 sequence is 14 residues long. Germline lookup yields CDR1 MDHEN and CDR2 SYDVKM. The CDR3 sequence is CASTPGRQSYGYTF. CDR3 sequence (DNA): TGTGCCAGCACCCCGGGTCGGCAGAGCTATGGCTACACCTTC.

The chain is built from TRBV4-3 and TRBJ2-7, with 10 nucleotides matching TRBD2. CDR1 is LGHNA, CDR2 YSLEER, per germline. J lost 4 bases, V lost 0 bases, and 6 bases had no gene match. The CDR3 runs 16 residues. CDR3 nucleotides: TGCGCCAGCAGCCAAGAAATAGGGACTAGCGAGTACGAGCAGTACTTC. Amino acids: CASSQEIGTSEYEQYF.

The chain is built from TRBV13 and TRBJ2-6; 7 nucleotides agree with TRBD2. The CDR3 loop spans 16 amino acids. The J segment lost 2 bases and the V segment lost 1 base, leaving 2 bases of the junction unmatched. Germline-derived CDR1 and CDR2 are PRHDT and FYEKMQ (reference sequence). Here the CDR3 DNA reads TGTGCCAGCAGCTTAGCGGCGGGGGCTGGGGCCAACGTCCTGACTTTC. Amino acid sequence: CASSLAAGAGANVLTF.

This clone has just one count. V usage is TRBV2 and J usage is TRBJ2-6; D perhaps matches TRBD2 (5 bases). Trimming removed 6 bases from V and 1 base from J, with 16 bases in between. This CDR3 is 17 amino acids long. Germline CDR1 is SNHLY and CDR2 is FYNNEI. This CDR3 reads CASREYSGFSGANVLTF. The CDR3 nucleotides read TGTGCCAGCAGGGAGTACAGCGGATTTTCTGGGGCCAACGTCCTGACTTTC.

The chain links TRBV10-1 to TRBJ1-4; TRBD1 agrees at 9 bases. CDR3 length: 14 residues. Trimming removed 3 bases from V and 8 bases from J; junction bases left unmatched: 4. Germline V gene sequence: CDR1 WNHNN, CDR2 SYGVQD (reference sequence). In DNA form, the CDR3 reads TGCGCCAGCAGTGACGGGACAGGGCGCGAAAAACTGTTTTTT. It translates to CASSDGTGREKLFF.

The rearrangement joins TRBV6-5 to TRBJ2-3, with a possible D match to TRBD1 (5 bases). V was cut by 2 bases and J by 4 bases, with 10 bases left in between. The CDR3 spans 14 residues. Germline V lookup: CDR1 MNHEY, CDR2 SVGAGI. The CDR3: CASSYPDSPDTQYF. CDR3 DNA: TGTGCCAGCAGTTACCCCGACAGCCCAGATACGCAGTATTTT.

This clone was seen only a few times. The chain couples TRBV4-1 to TRBJ2-3; 11 nucleotides match TRBD2. V gave up 0 bases and J gave up 5 bases; unmatched junction bases: 7. The CDR3 is 17 residues long. Germline CDR1 and CDR2: MGHRA and YSYEKL. CDR3 loop: CASSQERLAGRKDTQYF. In nucleotides, the CDR3 is TGCGCCAGCAGCCAAGAGAGACTAGCGGGGAGGAAAGATACGCAGTATTTT.

This clone was detected only a few times. V and J are TRBV28 and TRBJ1-6, with D maybe TRBD1 (5 bases). V lost 9 bases, J lost 9 bases, and 15 bases lay in between. The CDR3 runs to 13 residues. Germline assignment: CDR1 MDHEN and CDR2 SYDVKM. CDR3 sequence reads: CASLGGLGSPLHF. CDR3 DNA: TGTGCCAGTCTCGGGGGTCTCGGTTCACCCCTCCACTTT. The variable domain in full, completed from reference TRBV28 and TRBJ1-6, reads DVKVTQSSRYLVKRTGEKVFLECVQDMDHENMFWYRQDPGLGLRLIYFSYDVKMKEKGDIPEGYSVSREKKERFSLILESASTNQTSMYLCASLGGLGSPLHFGNGTRLTVT.

V is TRBV6-5 and J is TRBJ2-7, with D unclear. Trimming took 2 bases from V and 8 from J, leaving 7 bases between them. The CDR3 totals 11 residues. CDR1 and CDR2 from the germline V gene are MNHEY and SVGAGI. Here the CDR3 DNA reads TGTGCCAGCAGTTACAGGGAAAAGCAGTACTTC. It translates to CASSYREKQYF.

This clone appeared a few times. This chain connects TRBV7-9 to TRBJ1-2; D is ambiguous. Germline CDR1 SEHNR, CDR2 FQNEAQ (reference sequence). The CDR3 has 12 amino acids. V was shortened by 3 bases and J by 8 bases, with 10 bases between the two germline ends. The CDR3 loop reads CASSLSKGGYTF. CDR3 in DNA: TGTGCCAGCAGCTTGTCAAAAGGCGGCTACACCTTC.